This is a list of T cell receptor beta chains from one sample in a study of cytomegalovirus exposure and HLA in healthy donors. Produced via immunoSEQ multiplex PCR; TCRdb's table is partial and in-frame only. The sample table sets out 75,000 to 95,000 clones. The sequencing input was PBMCs. The receptors were sampled from a man between 25 and 39 years old in good health and CMV-seronegative. Each CDR3 is given without its conserved first and last residue.

>TRBJ2-1|TRBV6-1
ASSEASGGAHEQF
>TRBJ2-7|TRBV11-2
ASSLTRGISRFDEQY
>TRBJ1-5|TRBV6-5
ASSYSGDQPQH
>TRBJ2-7|TRBV6-7
ATPVRGGDYEQY
>TRBJ2-5|TRBV7-7
ASSSGTGETQY
>TRBJ2-1|TRBV4-2
ASSRNRDVDEQF
>TRBJ2-1|TRBV7-9
ASSTTVAGALHEQF
>TRBJ1-5|TRBV7-9
ASSLGTGSSNQPQH
>TRBJ2-7|TRBV5-4
ASSAGGGGSYEQY
>TRBJ2-1|TRBV25-1
ASSPGQGGNEQF
>TRBJ2-6|TRBV14
ASSQGRGRIYPGANVLT
>TRBJ1-6|TRBV10-1
ASSETRNSPLH
>TRBJ2-3|TRBV9
ASSVAVTSGTGTDTQY
>TRBJ2-6|TRBV28
ASSLTGSSMGANVLT
>TRBJ2-1|TRBV4-2
ASSSTGTETYNEQF
>TRBJ1-1|TRBV2
ASKEAPMNTEAF
>TRBJ2-1|TRBV5-5
ASSLPFNEQF
>.|TRBV2
ASLAGGPYEQY
>TRBJ2-7|TRBV19
ASSVGTGDEQY
>TRBJ2-5|TRBV5-6
ASSGHPGQGGETQY
>TRBJ1-6|TRBV4-1
ASSQARNNNSPLH
>TRBJ2-5|TRBV5-1
ASSQTGSDNQETQY
>TRBJ1-6|TRBV27
ASSFQQNRSPLH
>TRBJ2-5|TRBV4-1
ASSQRTGLQRGETQY
>TRBJ2-5|TRBV6-1
ASSEGAGGGETQY
>TRBJ2-3|TRBV15
ATSGRGGSTDTQY
>TRBJ2-7|TRBV9
ASSVAGQGISYEQY
>TRBJ1-2|TRBV6-5
ASSYLGRRLDGYT
>TRBJ2-7|TRBV10-2
ASSQERVRTYEQY
>TRBJ2-4|TRBV5-1
ASSERVLAKNIQY
>TRBJ1-6|TRBV7-9
ASSHPGLSYNSPLH
>TRBJ2-7|TRBV2
ASSEGAGGYEQY
>TRBJ2-3|TRBV21-1
ASRLLQQGAHTDTQY
>TRBJ1-5|TRBV2
ASTGDDRGYSNQPQH
>TRBJ2-3|TRBV2
ASSGASGRTDTQY
>TRBJ2-1|TRBV4-1
ASSQGGGGTRNEQF
>TRBJ1-1|TRBV5-1
ASSLVSGGNTEAF
>TRBJ1-3|TRBV6-5
ASSSGEENTIY
>TRBJ1-3|TRBV11-2
ASSSSATGGRSGNTIY
>TRBJ2-7|TRBV18
ASSLRTGLSEQY
>TRBJ2-3|TRBV4-3
ASSQDPNGLAVTDTQY
>TRBJ2-1|TRBV18
ASSPGQPYNEQF
>TRBJ2-7|TRBV1
TSRPTSGRGGEQY
>TRBJ2-2|TRBV27
ASQGQGATGELF
>TRBJ1-2|TRBV18
ASSPVGGYGYT
>TRBJ1-2|TRBV7-8
ASSSGHRGRIYGYT
>TRBJ2-5|TRBV10-2
ASSERLALETQY
>TRBJ1-6|TRBV6-5
ASSWTGGNSPLH
>TRBJ1-2|TRBV27
ASSWRPADPRSDYGYT
>TRBJ1-3|TRBV29-1
SVGDRAGNTIY
>TRBJ2-5|TRBV2
ASSERVLYQETQY
>TRBJ1-2|TRBV18
ASSLTTGAYYGYT
>TRBJ2-5|TRBV7-2
ASSLAGRAKTQY
>TRBJ2-3|TRBV4-1
ASGAGVADTQY
>TRBJ2-1|TRBV18
ASHRRAEGDNEQF
>TRBJ2-3|TRBV13
ASSLWRDTQY
>TRBJ1-1|TRBV7-9
ASSFSPRQLANTEAF